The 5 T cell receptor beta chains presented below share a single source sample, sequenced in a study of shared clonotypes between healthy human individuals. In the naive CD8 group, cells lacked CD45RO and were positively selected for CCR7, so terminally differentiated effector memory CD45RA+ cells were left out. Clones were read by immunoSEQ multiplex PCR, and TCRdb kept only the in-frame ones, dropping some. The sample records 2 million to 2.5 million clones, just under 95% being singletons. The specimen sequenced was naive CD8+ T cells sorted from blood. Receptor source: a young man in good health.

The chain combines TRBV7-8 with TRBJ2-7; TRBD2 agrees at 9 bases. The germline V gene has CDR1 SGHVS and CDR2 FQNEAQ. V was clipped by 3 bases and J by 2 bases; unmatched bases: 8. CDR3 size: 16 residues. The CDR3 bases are TGTGCCAGCAGCTTGGAAACTAGCGGGTTTACCTACGAGCAGTACTTC. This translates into CASSLETSGFTYEQYF.

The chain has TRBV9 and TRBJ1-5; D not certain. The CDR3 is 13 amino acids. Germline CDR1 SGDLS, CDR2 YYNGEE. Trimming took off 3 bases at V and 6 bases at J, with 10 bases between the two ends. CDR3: CASSGTEGQPQHF. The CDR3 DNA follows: TGTGCCAGCAGCGGAACGGAGGGTCAGCCCCAGCATTTT.

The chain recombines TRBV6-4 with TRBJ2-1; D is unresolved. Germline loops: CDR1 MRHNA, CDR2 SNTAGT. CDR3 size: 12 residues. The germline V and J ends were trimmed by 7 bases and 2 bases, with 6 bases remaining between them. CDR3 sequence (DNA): TGTGCCAGCAAGGTCCCCTACAATGAGCAGTTCTTC. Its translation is CASKVPYNEQFF.

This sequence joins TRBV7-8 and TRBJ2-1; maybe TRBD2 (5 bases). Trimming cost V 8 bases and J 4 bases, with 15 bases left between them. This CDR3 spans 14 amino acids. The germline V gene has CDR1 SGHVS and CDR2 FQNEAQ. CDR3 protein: CASLGFGEYNEQFF. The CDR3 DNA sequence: TGTGCCAGCCTGGGGTTCGGGGAGTACAATGAGCAGTTCTTC.

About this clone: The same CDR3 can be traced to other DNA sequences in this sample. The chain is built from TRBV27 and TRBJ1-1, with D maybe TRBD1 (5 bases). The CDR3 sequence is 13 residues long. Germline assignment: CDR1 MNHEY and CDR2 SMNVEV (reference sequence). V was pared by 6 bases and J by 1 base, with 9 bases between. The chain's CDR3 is CASSPGTNTEAFF. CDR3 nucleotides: TGTGCCAGCAGCCCCGGGACGAACACTGAAGCTTTCTTT.